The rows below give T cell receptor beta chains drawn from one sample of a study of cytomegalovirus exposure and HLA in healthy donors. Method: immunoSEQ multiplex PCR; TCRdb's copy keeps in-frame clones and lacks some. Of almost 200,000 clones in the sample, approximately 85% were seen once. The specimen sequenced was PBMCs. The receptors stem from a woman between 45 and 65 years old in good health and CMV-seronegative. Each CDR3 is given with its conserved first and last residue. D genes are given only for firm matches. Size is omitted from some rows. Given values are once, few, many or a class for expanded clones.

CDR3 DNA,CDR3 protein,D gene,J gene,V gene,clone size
TGTGCCTGGAGTAACGGGAGAGGCACCGGGGAGCTGTTTTTT,CAWSNGRGTGELFF,-,TRBJ2-2,TRBV30,-
TGTGCCAGCAGCTCCCGGGTTGTGCGGAAGACGCAGTATTTT,CASSSRVVRKTQYF,-,TRBJ2-3,TRBV11-1,-
TGTGCCAGCGAAGTTCTAGCGGGGCCCTCCTACAATGAGCAGTTCTTC,CASEVLAGPSYNEQFF,TRBD2,TRBJ2-1,TRBV11-2,once
TGTGCCAGCAGCTTCGGACAGGTTAGCAATCAGCCCCAGCATTTT,CASSFGQVSNQPQHF,TRBD1,TRBJ1-5,TRBV5-6,-
TGTGCCACCTCCGAGGCAGGGAAGGGAGAGACCCAGTACTTC,CATSEAGKGETQYF,-,TRBJ2-5,TRBV28,few
TGTGCCAGCAGCTTAGCACGTTCGACTGCAGCACCTCAGCCCCAGCATTTT,CASSLARSTAAPQPQHF,-,TRBJ1-5,TRBV7-2,-
TGTGCCAGCAGTCTGACAGGGAGCTCCTACGAGCAGTACTTC,CASSLTGSSYEQYF,TRBD1,TRBJ2-7,TRBV2,-
TGTGCCAGCAGCTTAAAGAGGGAGGGAATCTACGAGCAGTACTTC,CASSLKREGIYEQYF,TRBD2,TRBJ2-7,TRBV7-8,once
TGTGCCAGTAGTATAGGGCAGGGGGTAAACCAGCCCCAGCATTTT,CASSIGQGVNQPQHF,TRBD1,TRBJ1-5,TRBV19,once
TGTGCCAGTAGTATATTAGGCGCGGGACGTCGCTCTGGAAACACCATATATTTT,CASSILGAGRRSGNTIYF,-,TRBJ1-3,TRBV19,-
TGCGCCAGCAGCTCCGGAGGAGTTTCCTACGAGCAGTACTTC,CASSSGGVSYEQYF,-,TRBJ2-7,TRBV5-1,-
TGTGCCAGCAGCTTCTACCTTACTAGTGGGAAATTCTACGAGCAGTACTTC,CASSFYLTSGKFYEQYF,-,TRBJ2-7,TRBV5-8,-
TGCGCCAGCAGCCTCTTAGGACTAGCAGGCTACAATGAGCAGTTCTTC,CASSLLGLAGYNEQFF,TRBD2,TRBJ2-1,TRBV4-1,-
TGTGCCAGCAGCTCACAGGGAAATCAGCCCCAGCATTTT,CASSSQGNQPQHF,-,TRBJ1-5,TRBV7-2,-
TGTGCCAGCAGCCCACCTCCAGCGGGAGGGTACGGGGAGCTGTTTTTT,CASSPPPAGGYGELFF,TRBD2,TRBJ2-2,TRBV5-4,-
TGTGCCAGCAGGTTAGCGGGGGCTAGCACAGATACGCAGTATTTT,CASRLAGASTDTQYF,TRBD2,TRBJ2-3,TRBV6-6,-
TGTGCCATCAGTGAGTCCCGGGACAGGTCCGGCGAGACTGAGCAGTTCTTC,CAISESRDRSGETEQFF,TRBD1,TRBJ2-1,TRBV10-3,-
TGTGCCTGGAATTCGGGACAGGGACTTGATGGCTACACCTTC,CAWNSGQGLDGYTF,TRBD1,TRBJ1-2,TRBV30,-
TGTGCCAGCAGCCAAGAAATCTTCGATACGCAGTATTTT,CASSQEIFDTQYF,-,TRBJ2-3,TRBV14,-
TGTGCCAGCAGTTACAGGGAGAACTTTCAGCCCCAGCATTTT,CASSYRENFQPQHF,-,TRBJ1-5,TRBV6-6,-
TGCGCCAGCTCGCCTCTGGGGGGTAGCAGTCTCTACAATGAGCAGTTCTTC,CASSPLGGSSLYNEQFF,-,TRBJ2-1,TRBV23-1,-
TGCGCCAGCAGCTTAAAATCCGGACTAGCGGGAGTTCGGAGCACAGATACGCAGTATTTT,CASSLKSGLAGVRSTDTQYF,TRBD2,TRBJ2-3,TRBV5-1,-
TGTGCCAGCAGTGGCCGCCGGGCTAGCGGCGGAGGGAGCTCCTACAATGAGCAGTTCTTC,CASSGRRASGGGSSYNEQFF,TRBD2,TRBJ2-1,TRBV28,-
TGCGCCAGCAGCCTGGACAGGTTGAACACTGAAGCTTTCTTT,CASSLDRLNTEAFF,TRBD1,TRBJ1-1,TRBV5-1,-
TGCAGCGTTGAAGGGTTGGACAGTTCCTACGAGCAGTACTTC,CSVEGLDSSYEQYF,-,TRBJ2-7,TRBV29-1,once
TGCGCCAGCAGCCAAGAGTGGTCTAGCGGCTCCTACAATGAGCAGTTCTTC,CASSQEWSSGSYNEQFF,TRBD2,TRBJ2-1,TRBV4-1,-
TGTGCCAGCAGCTTAGTGGGGACACAGGGCCAGCCCCAGCATTTT,CASSLVGTQGQPQHF,-,TRBJ1-5,TRBV7-2,-
TGTGCCAGCACCCCTTGGCAGATCAACTGGGGGGTGAACACTGAAGCTTTCTTT,CASTPWQINWGVNTEAFF,-,TRBJ1-1,TRBV7-9,-
TGTGCCATCAGTGAGTCCCAGGATTACAATGAGCAGTTCTTC,CAISESQDYNEQFF,-,TRBJ2-1,TRBV10-3,few
TGCGCCAGCAGCTTGATGGCAGGCTCAATAGAGACCCAGTACTTC,CASSLMAGSIETQYF,-,TRBJ2-5,TRBV5-1,-
TGTGCCAGCATCGGGAAACTAGCGGGAGACGAGCAGTACTTC,CASIGKLAGDEQYF,TRBD2,TRBJ2-7,TRBV28,-
TGTGCCAGTAGTAGGGGCAGGGGGCGAGGAAATGAAAAACTGTTTTTT,CASSRGRGRGNEKLFF,TRBD1,TRBJ1-4,TRBV19,-